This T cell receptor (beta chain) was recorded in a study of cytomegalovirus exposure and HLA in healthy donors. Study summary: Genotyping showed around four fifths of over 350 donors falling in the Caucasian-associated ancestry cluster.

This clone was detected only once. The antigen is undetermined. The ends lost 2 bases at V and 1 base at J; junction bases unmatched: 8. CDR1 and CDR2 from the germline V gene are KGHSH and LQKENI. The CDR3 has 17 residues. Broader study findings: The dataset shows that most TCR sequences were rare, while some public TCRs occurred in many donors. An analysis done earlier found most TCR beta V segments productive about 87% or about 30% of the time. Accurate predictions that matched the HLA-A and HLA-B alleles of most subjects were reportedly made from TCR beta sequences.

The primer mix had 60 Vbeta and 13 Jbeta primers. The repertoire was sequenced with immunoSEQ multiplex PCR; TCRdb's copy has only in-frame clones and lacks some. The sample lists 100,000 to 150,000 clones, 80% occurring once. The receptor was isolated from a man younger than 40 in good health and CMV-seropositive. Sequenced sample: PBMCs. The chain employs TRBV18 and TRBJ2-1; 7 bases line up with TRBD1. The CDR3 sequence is CASSPDKTGWSYNEQFF. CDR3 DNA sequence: TGTGCCAGCTCACCAGACAAGACAGGGTGGTCCTACAATGAGCAGTTCTTC.